This is a list of T cell receptor beta chains from one sample in a study of cytomegalovirus exposure and HLA in healthy donors. The method was immunoSEQ multiplex PCR; TCRdb's version includes in-frame clones alone and lacks a portion of them. The sample carries 160,000 or so clones, roughly 79% recorded once. The sequenced sample consisted of PBMCs. The receptors come from a man aged 35 to 55 in good health and CMV-seropositive. Both conserved end residues are part of each CDR3. A D gene is named only where the DNA matches it firmly. Size tells how often a clone was seen (once, few, many) or the class of an expanded clone, and some rows leave it out.

NA	TRBJ2-1	TRBV10-1	TRBD2	TGCGCCAGCAGTGAGTCTGGGACTAGCGGGTCCGATGAGCAGTTCTTC	CASSESGTSGSDEQFF
NA	TRBJ1-6	TRBV10-1	TRBD1	TGCGCCAGCAGTCCGGACAGGGGTTCACCCCTCCACTTT	CASSPDRGSPLHF
NA	TRBJ1-3	TRBV28	TRBD1	TGTGCCAGCAGTTTATCCCCCCCCTTTGTCAGGGGGCTCGGGTCTGGAAACACCATATATTTT	CASSLSPPFVRGLGSGNTIYF
NA	TRBJ2-1	TRBV9	TRBD2	TGTGCCAGCAGCGTAGGACTAGCGGAGTACAATGAGCAGTTCTTC	CASSVGLAEYNEQFF
NA	TRBJ2-4	TRBV6-1	NA	TGTGCCAGCGAGAAAGGCGGATTAGCCAAAAACATTCAGTACTTC	CASEKGGLAKNIQYF
NA	TRBJ1-2	TRBV28	NA	TGTGCCAGCAGTCCCCAGGGGTCTGAAGGCTACACCTTC	CASSPQGSEGYTF
NA	TRBJ1-4	TRBV28	NA	TGTGCCAGCAGAAGGGGACAAGCTAATGAAAAACTGTTTTTT	CASRRGQANEKLFF
NA	TRBJ2-7	TRBV6-5	TRBD2	TGTGCCAGCACGATACCGGGAGGGTACGAGCAGTACTTC	CASTIPGGYEQYF
NA	TRBJ2-3	TRBV9	NA	TGTGCCAGCAGCGTAGGCGGGAGCACAGATACGCAGTATTTT	CASSVGGSTDTQYF
NA	TRBJ2-4	TRBV19	TRBD2	TGTGCCAGTAGTATCGGACTAGCGGGCTCCCCCAGGGCCAAAAACAGTCAGTACTTC	CASSIGLAGSPRAKNSQYF
NA	TRBJ2-3	TRBV5-8	TRBD2	TGTGCCAGCAGCTTGGGGGTACTAGCGACTAGCACAGATACGCAGTATTTT	CASSLGVLATSTDTQYF
NA	TRBJ2-3	TRBV30	NA	TGTGCCTGGAGTCTGCTAGCAGATACAGATACGCAGTATTTT	CAWSLLADTDTQYF
NA	TRBJ1-4	TRBV7-9	NA	TGTGCCAGCAGCCCAGGGTCCAGCCAAAATGAAAAACTGTTTTTT	CASSPGSSQNEKLFF
NA	TRBJ2-1	TRBV21-1	NA	TGTGCCAGCAGCACCGGACTAGCTCGGGTCCACAATGAGCAGTTCTTC	CASSTGLARVHNEQFF
NA	TRBJ2-7	TRBV29-1	NA	TGCAGCGTTGAGGTCAGTTCCTACGAGCAGTACTTC	CSVEVSSYEQYF
NA	TRBJ1-1	TRBV6-5	NA	TGTGCCAGCGGGAGGGTACAGGGCTATACTGAAGCTTTCTTT	CASGRVQGYTEAFF
once	TRBJ2-5	TRBV7-7	NA	TGTGCCAGCAGCTTAGCAGGTCTCGGGGAGACCCAGTACTTC	CASSLAGLGETQYF
once	TRBJ2-2	TRBV5-8	TRBD2	TGTGCCAGCAGCTTGGGAGTAGCGGGAGCGAACGGGGAGCTGTTTTTT	CASSLGVAGANGELFF
NA	TRBJ2-1	TRBV28	TRBD2	TGTGCCAGCAGTTTATCTTTTAGCGGGAGGAATGGTGAGCAGTTCTTC	CASSLSFSGRNGEQFF
NA	TRBJ2-1	TRBV10-3	NA	TGTGCCATCAGCGGAGGGAGCTACAATGAGCAGTTCTTC	CAISGGSYNEQFF
few	TRBJ1-1	TRBV11-3	TRBD1	TGTGCCAGCAGCTTCAGGACAGGGGGGGTTGAAGCTTTCTTT	CASSFRTGGVEAFF
NA	TRBJ1-2	TRBV19	NA	TGTGCCAGTAGTATCGCGGGGGCTAACTATGGCTACACCTTC	CASSIAGANYGYTF
NA	TRBJ2-5	TRBV19	TRBD2	TGTGCCAGTGGTGTCCTAGCGGGAGGGCCGGAGACCCAGTACTTC	CASGVLAGGPETQYF
NA	TRBJ1-2	TRBV6-1	TRBD1	TGTGCCAGCAGCCTGGACAGGGGGCGTGGCTACACCTTC	CASSLDRGRGYTF
once	TRBJ2-1	TRBV7-3	NA	TGTGCCAGCAGCTTAGGCAGGGACAATGAGCAGTTCTTC	CASSLGRDNEQFF
NA	TRBJ2-3	TRBV30	NA	TGTGCCTGGAGTCCCCCGGGGGTGGGCACAGATACGCAGTATTTT	CAWSPPGVGTDTQYF
NA	TRBJ1-1	TRBV19	TRBD1	TGTGCCAGTAGTCTCATGGGGACAGGGCAGAACACTGAAGCTTTCTTT	CASSLMGTGQNTEAFF
once	TRBJ2-2	TRBV10-2	NA	TGCGCCAGCTCGGCGGGGCCCGGGGAGCTGTTTTTT	CASSAGPGELFF
once	TRBJ1-3	TRBV7-6	NA	TGTGCCAGCAGCCGCGACCAGGGGTTGTCGAACACCATATATTTT	CASSRDQGLSNTIYF
NA	TRBJ2-7	TRBV28	TRBD1	TGTGCCAGCAGTCTAAGACCCGGGACAGGAACCTACGAGCAGTACTTC	CASSLRPGTGTYEQYF
NA	TRBJ1-4	TRBV5-1	NA	TGCGCCAGCAGCTCGGGACAAATTGCAACTAATGAAAAACTGTTTTTT	CASSSGQIATNEKLFF
few	TRBJ2-4	TRBV5-1	NA	TGCGCCAGCAGCTTGCCGGGGATAAACAGTCAGTACTTC	CASSLPGINSQYF
NA	TRBJ2-1	TRBV5-1	TRBD2	TGCGCCAGCAGCTTGTTTAGCGGGTCCTACAATGAGCAGTTCTTC	CASSLFSGSYNEQFF
NA	TRBJ2-5	TRBV7-8	NA	TGTGCCAGCAGCTTAGCAGTCAGGGGAATTAAAGAGACCCAGTACTTC	CASSLAVRGIKETQYF
NA	TRBJ1-2	TRBV29-1	TRBD1	TGCAGCGTTGAAAATTCCGGGACAGCCTATGGCTACACCTTC	CSVENSGTAYGYTF
few	TRBJ1-1	TRBV7-3	NA	TGTGCCAGCAGCTTATCGCAAGCTAACACTGAAGCTTTCTTT	CASSLSQANTEAFF
NA	TRBJ2-7	TRBV9	TRBD2	TGTGCCAGCAGCGTAACTGCGGGAGGGCCCTTCGAGCAGTACTTC	CASSVTAGGPFEQYF
NA	TRBJ1-5	TRBV7-2	NA	TGTGCCAGCAGCTCGTATTTACAGGGGCCCCAGCATTTT	CASSSYLQGPQHF
NA	TRBJ2-7	TRBV11-3	NA	TGTGCCAGCAGCTCACAGGGAATGGGATACGAGCAGTACTTC	CASSSQGMGYEQYF
few	TRBJ1-1	TRBV18	NA	TGTGCCAGCTCACCCCAACAGGGAACTGAAGCTTTCTTT	CASSPQQGTEAFF
NA	TRBJ1-4	TRBV7-9	NA	TGTGCCAGCAGCCGGACAGTAAATGAAAAACTGTTTTTT	CASSRTVNEKLFF
NA	TRBJ2-1	TRBV30	TRBD2	TGTGCCTGGAGACTACCCCGAATGACTAGCGGGAACTACAATGAGCAGTTCTTC	CAWRLPRMTSGNYNEQFF
few	TRBJ2-7	TRBV20-1	NA	TGCAGTGCTAGAGGGCTGTACGAGCAGTACTTC	CSARGLYEQYF
NA	TRBJ2-3	TRBV7-9	TRBD2	TGTGCCAGCAGCTTAGGTAGCGGGCGGTACACAGATACGCAGTATTTT	CASSLGSGRYTDTQYF